The clone carrying this T cell receptor (beta chain) appeared many times. Its antigen is not known. MiXCR was run by TCRdb on the 5' RACE reads, yielding one entry per CDR3 protein. Counted here are about 69,000 distinct CDR3 sequences, approximately 5.9% occurring once; the ten biggest clones make up less than 2.5%. The data originate from a study of T cells after yellow fever vaccination. Study summary: Any fraction with a low cell number was prepared using SMART-Seq v4 Ultra Low Input. The study's findings and limits: Just a small share of clonotypes turned up in the CD4 compartment as well as the CD8 compartment. Most primary-vaccination clones reappeared after the booster (approximately 97% CD4, about 88% CD8).

This CDR3 contains 13 residues. Trimming took 2 bases from V and 8 from J, leaving 10 bases between them. This specimen consisted of CD4+ T cells sorted from PBMCs, obtained around 15 days after the first yellow fever vaccination. V gene TRBV12-3 or TRBV12-4 combines with J gene TRBJ1-5; tentatively, D is TRBD1 (5 bases). This TCR came from a man aged 18-30 years who received the YFV17D yellow fever vaccine. Here the CDR3 DNA reads TGTGCCAGCAGTTTAAGGGGAAGGGAGCCCCAGCATTTT. This sequence encodes CASSLRGREPQHF.